Each of the 26 T cell receptor beta chains below was sequenced from the same sample in a study of T-cell memory formation after mild COVID-19. A single record per CDR3 protein comes from TCRdb applying MiXCR to the 5' RACE reads. The data hold some 150,000 distinct CDR3 sequences, with about a fifth observed a single time. The sequenced material came from PBMCs or a T cell subset sorted from them (not recorded which). All receptors come from an adult woman who had mild COVID-19 (a few samples of this study predate the infection). Cell type and time point are not known.

V and J are TRBV12-3 or TRBV12-4 and TRBJ2-7, with D perhaps TRBD2 (5 bases). Trimming shortened V by 4 bases and J by 7 bases, and 26 bases separated the two germline ends. CDR3 length: 17 amino acids. CDR3 bases: TGTGCCAGCAGTTCCCCCGGGAACACGACGAGACTTCGGGAGCAGTACTTC. This gives the protein CASSSPGNTTRLREQYF.

The DNA of the CDR3 is TGTGCCAGCAGCCAAACGAGCACCGGGGAGCTGTTTTTT. It is translated as CASSQTSTGELFF. V usage is TRBV4-2 and J usage is TRBJ2-2; no clear D. This CDR3 has 13 amino acids. Trimming took off 2 bases at V and 4 bases at J, with 5 bases between the two ends. CDR1 is LGHNA and CDR2 is YNFKEQ in the germline V gene.

This clonotype was seen only a few times. The gene calls are TRBV6-2 or TRBV6-3 and TRBJ1-5, with D tentatively TRBD1 (5 bases). Germline CDR1 reads MNHEY; CDR2 reads SVGEGT. The CDR3 spans 12 residues. Trimming pared 9 bases from V and 4 bases from J, leaving 10 bases between. The CDR3 sequence is CASNDRNQPQHF. The CDR3 DNA reads TGTGCCAGTAACGACAGAAATCAGCCCCAGCATTTT.

The V and J genes are TRBV4-2 and TRBJ2-2; 9 positions match TRBD2. Germline CDR1 reads LGHNA; CDR2 reads YNFKEQ. V was clipped by 1 base and J by 4 bases; unmatched bases: 4. CDR3 length equals 16 residues. This chain's CDR3 is CASSQAGLASTGELFF. CDR3 nucleotide sequence: TGTGCCAGCAGCCAAGCGGGACTAGCCAGCACCGGGGAGCTGTTTTTT.

The chain couples TRBV27 to TRBJ2-7, with D unclear. Germline V gene sequence: CDR1 MNHEY, CDR2 SMNVEV (reference sequence). Between the trimmed V and J ends, which lost 5 bases and 3 bases, there was a span of 11 bases. The CDR3 runs 13 residues. The CDR3 region has the DNA TGTGCCAGCAGTCCCCGGGTGTACTACGAGCAGTACTTC. Translated, it gives CASSPRVYYEQYF.

The V gene is TRBV9, the J gene TRBJ2-7, with TRBD1 matching 7 bases. V lost 4 bases and J lost 6; bases outside the gene matches: 10. The germline V gene encodes CDR1 SGDLS and CDR2 YYNGEE. There are 14 residues in the CDR3. The CDR3: CASSPQQGRGEQYF. In DNA, the CDR3 is TGTGCCAGCAGCCCTCAACAGGGGAGAGGCGAGCAGTACTTC.

The chain couples TRBV12-3 or TRBV12-4 to TRBJ1-5, with TRBD1 identical over 7 bases. Losses at the gene ends were 6 bases for V and 6 bases for J; bases not matched to a gene: 5. This CDR3 has 13 amino acids. The CDR3 sequence: CASRLTGFQPQHF. DNA of the CDR3: TGTGCCAGCAGACTGACAGGGTTTCAGCCCCAGCATTTT.

The genes are TRBV19 and TRBJ2-2, with a possible D match to TRBD2 (5 bases). The CDR3 consists of 16 residues. V was clipped by 9 bases and J by 0 bases, with 17 bases between them. Germline V CDR1 and CDR2: LNHDA, SQIVND (reference sequence). DNA of the CDR3: TGTGCCAGACGTAAAATAGCGACATCGAACACCGGGGAGCTGTTTTTT. It yields the protein CARRKIATSNTGELFF. Full variable domain (missing parts from reference TRBV19 and TRBJ2-2): DGGITQSPKYLFRKEGQNVTLSCEQNLNHDAMYWYRQDPGQGLRLIYYSQIVNDFQKGDIAEGYSVSREKKESFPLTVTSAQKNPTAFYLCARRKIATSNTGELFFGEGSRLTVL.

The V call is TRBV3-1, the J call TRBJ2-5; perhaps TRBD1 as D (6 bases). The germline gives CDR1 LGHDT, CDR2 YNNKEL (reference sequence). V was pared by 4 bases and J by 5 bases, with 17 bases between. This CDR3 spans 15 amino acids. The CDR3 reads CASSRGTTVGETQYF. Here the CDR3 DNA reads TGTGCCAGCAGCCGTGGGACAACGGTGGGGGAGACCCAGTACTTC.

This clonotype occurred a few times. V is TRBV5-1 and J is TRBJ2-4; TRBD2 agrees at 7 bases. This CDR3 spans 16 amino acids. Germline CDR1 SGHRS, CDR2 YFSETQ. The trim removed 4 bases at V and 1 base at J, leaving 8 bases unmatched. The chain's CDR3 is CASSLGGTSAKNIQYF. CDR3 nucleotide sequence: TGCGCCAGCAGCCTGGGAGGGACTTCTGCCAAAAACATTCAGTACTTC.

CDR3 coding DNA: TGTGCCAGTAGTATTTACACTGAAGCTTTCTTT. This codes for CASSIYTEAFF. The genes are TRBV19 and TRBJ1-1; unclear D gene. The germline V and J ends were trimmed by 3 bases and 3 bases, with 2 bases remaining between them. Looked up from germline, CDR1 is LNHDA and CDR2 is SQIVND (reference sequence). The CDR3 loop spans 11 amino acids.

This clonotype has a handful of counts. The V gene is TRBV18, the J gene TRBJ2-3, with 9 bases that match TRBD1. J lost 0 bases, V lost 3 bases, and 4 bases had no gene match. The CDR3 covers 16 residues. CDR1 and CDR2 (germline): KGHSH, LQKENI. CDR3 nucleotides: TGTGCCAGCTCACCTACAGGGGGCAGTAGCACAGATACGCAGTATTTT. This translates into CASSPTGGSSTDTQYF. Combining the CDR3 with reference TRBV18 and TRBJ2-3 gives the whole variable domain NAGVMQNPRHLVRRRGQEARLRCSPMKGHSHVYWYRQLPEEGLKFMVYLQKENIIDESGMPKERFSAEFPKEGPSILRIQQVVRGDSAAYFCASSPTGGSSTDTQYFGPGTRLTVL.

The V call is TRBV20-1, the J call TRBJ1-5; the D gene is possibly TRBD1 (6 bases). Germline values: CDR1 DFQATT, CDR2 SNEGSKA (reference sequence). This CDR3 comprises 13 residues. The V gene lost 6 bases and the J gene lost 7 bases, with 16 bases spanning the gap. CDR3 DNA: TGCAGTGCCCTCAGAGGGGGAGGACAGCCCCAGCATTTT. Encoded protein: CSALRGGGQPQHF.

The rearrangement links TRBV7-2 to TRBJ2-3, with D perhaps matching TRBD1 (6 bases). The CDR3 is made up of 14 amino acids. Per the germline V gene, CDR1 is SGHTA and CDR2 is FQGNSA. V was pared by 3 bases and J by 5 bases, with 12 bases between. CDR3 residues: CASSLVRGGDTQYF. CDR3 DNA: TGTGCCAGCAGCTTGGTCAGGGGTGGAGATACGCAGTATTTT.

In its sample, this clonotype was seen a few times. The CDR3 region has the DNA TGTGCCAGCAGTACGCAGGGACGTTATAGCACAGATACGCAGTATTTT. This gives the protein CASSTQGRYSTDTQYF. V usage is TRBV27 and J usage is TRBJ2-3, with D perhaps matching TRBD1 or TRBD2 (5 bases each). CDR3 length equals 16 residues. CDR1 and CDR2 (germline): MNHEY, SMNVEV (reference sequence). V was trimmed by 5 bases and J by 0 bases, leaving 15 bases between them.

This clonotype was seen more than once but under ten times. The chain combines TRBV4-1 with TRBJ2-7, with D possibly being TRBD2 (5 bases). The V gene lost 0 bases and the J gene lost 2 bases, with 17 bases spanning the gap. The CDR3 loop spans 17 amino acids. Germline loops: CDR1 MGHRA, CDR2 YSYEKL. The CDR3 DNA follows: TGCGCCAGCAGCCAAGACCCCCGACGGGGATCGGCCTACGAGCAGTACTTC. This translates into CASSQDPRRGSAYEQYF.

This clonotype was found a few times. The chain's CDR3 is CASSLASFHEQYF. In DNA form, the CDR3 reads TGTGCCAGCAGCTTGGCTAGTTTCCACGAGCAGTACTTC. The chain employs TRBV5-6 and TRBJ2-7; D remains ambiguous. The CDR3 sequence is 13 residues long. CDR1 SGHDT and CDR2 YYEEEE come from the germline V gene. Between the trimmed V and J ends, which lost 0 bases and 5 bases, there was a span of 9 bases.

The CDR3 here is CASSYDPGKVQFF. CDR3 coding DNA: TGTGCCAGCAGTTACGATCCGGGGAAGGTCCAGTTCTTC. This sequence joins TRBV6-5 and TRBJ2-1, with D possibly being TRBD2 (5 bases). In germline, CDR1 is MNHEY, CDR2 SVGAGI. The CDR3 has 13 residues. The V and J ends lost 2 bases and 13 bases respectively, with 15 bases between them.

Many counts were recorded for this clonotype. The CDR3 bases are TGTGCCAGCAGGCGGGACACCCTAGCGACAGATACGCAGTATTTT. This translates into CASRRDTLATDTQYF. This chain uses TRBV12-3 or TRBV12-4 with TRBJ2-3; the D gene could be TRBD1 or TRBD2 (6 bases each). The CDR3 runs 15 residues. Trimming removed 6 bases at V and 3 bases at J, with 16 bases between.

Ten or more counts support this clonotype. The chain recombines TRBV20-1 with TRBJ2-3, with D tentatively TRBD2 (5 bases). Trimming left V 0 bases short and J 6 bases short, with 10 bases between. The CDR3 loop spans 13 amino acids. Germline CDR1 is DFQATT and CDR2 is SNEGSKA (reference sequence). CDR3 in DNA: TGCAGTGCTAGAGAGACGGGGTCGGATACGCAGTATTTT. Amino acid sequence: CSARETGSDTQYF.

The chain uses TRBV7-2 and TRBJ1-1; weak D call: TRBD1 (6 bases). Trimming removed 1 base from V and 0 bases from J, with 9 bases in between. Germline V gene sequence: CDR1 SGHTA, CDR2 FQGNSA. The CDR3 has 15 amino acids. The CDR3 sequence is CASSLGGGLNTEAFF. The CDR3 DNA is TGTGCCAGCAGCTTAGGGGGGGGCCTGAACACTGAAGCTTTCTTT.

The V and J genes are TRBV7-2 and TRBJ2-2, with a weak D call TRBD1 (5 bases). The CDR3 spans 16 residues. Trimming took 1 base from V and 4 from J, leaving 13 bases between them. The germline CDR1 and CDR2 sequences are SGHTA and FQGNSA. The CDR3 nucleotides are TGTGCCAGCAGCTTAGGAGCAGGGCGTAGCACCGGGGAGCTGTTTTTT. This gives the protein CASSLGAGRSTGELFF.

This clonotype was seen only a few times. CDR3 sequence (DNA): TGTGCCAGCAGCCAAGAACCCGGGACTTCCACCGGGGAGCTGTTTTTT. Residues: CASSQEPGTSTGELFF. The chain carries TRBV4-2 and TRBJ2-2, with a weak D call TRBD2 (6 bases). V lost 0 bases and J 4 bases, leaving 12 bases between the germline ends. There are 16 residues in the CDR3. The germline gives CDR1 LGHNA, CDR2 YNFKEQ.

The chain links TRBV3-1 to TRBJ1-5; unclear D gene. Germline-derived CDR1 and CDR2 are LGHDT and YNNKEL (reference sequence). V was pared by 0 bases and J by 0 bases, with 6 bases between. This CDR3 is built from 15 residues. The CDR3 here is CASSQDGVSNQPQHF. In DNA form, the CDR3 reads TGTGCCAGCAGCCAAGATGGTGTTAGCAATCAGCCCCAGCATTTT.

The sample holds a few counts of this clonotype. J is TRBJ2-3 and V is TRBV5-4; 11 nucleotides line up with TRBD2. The CDR3 has 16 residues. With 1 base clipped from V and 2 bases from J, the junction kept 3 bases outside the gene matches. Looked up from germline, CDR1 is SGHNT and CDR2 is YYREEE (reference sequence). The CDR3 DNA reads TGTGCCAGCAGCTTGAAACTAGCGGGGGCCACAGATACGCAGTATTTT. This translates into CASSLKLAGATDTQYF.

This clonotype was seen a handful of times. V gene TRBV7-9 combines with J gene TRBJ1-1; D not resolved. CDR3 size: 15 residues. CDR1 is SEHNR, CDR2 FQNEAQ, per germline (reference sequence). Trimming stripped 5 bases from V and 7 bases from J, with 20 bases between. In nucleotides, the CDR3 is TGTGCCAGCAGCAGGATCCCCGGAGGGTGGGGTGAAGCTTTCTTT. Encoded protein: CASSRIPGGWGEAFF.